The clone carrying this T cell receptor beta chain was observed a handful of times. This record comes from a study of blood T cell repertoires in COVID-19. Sequencing used immunoSEQ multiplex PCR; TCRdb keeps in-frame clones, though not all of them. The sample has 90,000 to 130,000 clones; 60% to 85% are singletons. The CDR3 covers 13 residues. Between the trimmed V and J ends, which lost 2 bases and 4 bases, there was a span of 8 bases. Germline V gives CDR1 SGHTA, CDR2 FQGNSA. The sequence derives from a woman in her thirties or forties with acute or convalescent COVID-19. The V call is TRBV7-2, the J call TRBJ1-1, with D unresolved. Sequences were obtained from peripheral blood. The CDR3 reads CASSLNRGTEAFF. The CDR3 DNA reads as TGTGCCAGCAGCTTAAATAGAGGCACTGAAGCTTTCTTT.